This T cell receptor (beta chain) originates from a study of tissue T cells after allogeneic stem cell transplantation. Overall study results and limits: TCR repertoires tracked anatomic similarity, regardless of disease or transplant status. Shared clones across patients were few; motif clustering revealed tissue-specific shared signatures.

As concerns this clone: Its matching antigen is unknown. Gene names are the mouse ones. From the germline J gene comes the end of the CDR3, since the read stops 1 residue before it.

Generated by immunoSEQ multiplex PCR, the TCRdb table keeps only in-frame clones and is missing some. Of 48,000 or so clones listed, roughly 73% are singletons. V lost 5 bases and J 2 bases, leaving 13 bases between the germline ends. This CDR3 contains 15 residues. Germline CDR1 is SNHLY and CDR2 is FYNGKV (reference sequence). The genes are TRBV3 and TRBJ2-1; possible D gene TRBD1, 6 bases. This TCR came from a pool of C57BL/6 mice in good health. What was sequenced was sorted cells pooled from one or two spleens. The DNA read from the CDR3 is TGTGCCAGCAGCCCGCTCAGGGGAGACTATGCTGAGCAGTTC. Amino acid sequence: CASSPLRGDYAEQF. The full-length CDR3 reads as CASSPLRGDYAEQFF.